This T cell receptor (beta chain) was observed in a study of blood T cell repertoires in COVID-19. Turning to the study itself: T cells, B-cell-depleted T cells, or PBMCs supplied cDNA or gDNA.

Seattle researchers signed up patients amid active infection and tracked them longitudinally. V lost 5 bases and J lost 5, with 15 bases in between. Germline CDR1 and CDR2: SGHTA and FQGNSA. The CDR3 has 14 amino acids. Methods used by the authors: By means of reference gene primer amplification, nucleated cell counts were estimated. Measured with immunoSEQ multiplex PCR; TCRdb has only the in-frame clones, and not every one. The V and J calls and clone size come from that table; D and trimming were worked out from the DNA. The sample lists 250,000 to 350,000 clones; about nine tenths were seen once. The specimen sequenced was peripheral blood. The TCR was taken from a woman under 40 with COVID-19, enrolled during active disease. This chain connects TRBV7-2 to TRBJ2-5; a possible D gene is TRBD2 (6 bases). Here the CDR3 reads CASSLLGGTETQYF. For the CDR3, the DNA is TGTGCCAGCAGCCTCCTGGGGGGAACGGAGACCCAGTACTTC.